This T cell receptor beta chain was captured by sequencing in a study of cytomegalovirus exposure and HLA in healthy donors. Overall study results and limits: Many donors carried some public TCRs, although rarity characterized most TCR sequences.

As concerns this clone: The antigen is not known.

The PCR ran on 60 Vbeta and 13 Jbeta primers. As processed by the authors: As a later analysis found, there were 70 million to 80 million unique TCR beta chains, of which some 9.9 million were shared. Data came from immunoSEQ multiplex PCR; TCRdb stores just in-frame clones and leaves some out. The V and J calls and clone size were taken over from that table, and D and trimming were inferred from the DNA. The table for this sample gives about 75,000 clones. Trimming took off 4 bases at V and 5 bases at J, with 12 bases between the two ends. Germline V gives CDR1 SQVTM, CDR2 ANQGSEA. CDR3 size: 13 residues.

The sequence was collected from a man aged 35 to 55 in good health and CMV-seronegative. The V and J genes are TRBV29-1 and TRBJ1-5; D perhaps matches TRBD1 (5 bases). Sequencing was performed on PBMCs. The CDR3 DNA follows: TGCAGCGTTGGAAAACAGGTGGATCAGCCCCAGCATTTT. As protein: CSVGKQVDQPQHF.